The T cell receptor beta chain under discussion was sequenced for a study of cytomegalovirus exposure and HLA in healthy donors. CDR3 length equals 17 residues. With 4 bases clipped from V and 0 bases from J, the junction kept 7 bases outside the gene matches. Germline CDR1 reads MNHNS; CDR2 reads SASEGT. PCR used 60 Vbeta primers and 13 Jbeta primers. The data were produced by immunoSEQ multiplex PCR, yet TCRdb's version contains in-frame clones alone and is incomplete. There are approximately 140,000 clones in the sample; over 60% occur only once, and approximately 6.5% lies in the top ten. This clone occurred a few times.

This receptor was taken from an older woman in good health and CMV-seronegative. The rearrangement links TRBV6-1 to TRBJ1-5; 9 nucleotides agree with TRBD1. Sequencing was performed on PBMCs. CDR3 bases: TGTGCCAGCAGTGTGGGACAGGGTGATTTTAGCAATCAGCCCCAGCATTTT. The encoded protein is CASSVGQGDFSNQPQHF.